The 31 T cell receptor beta chains given below trace back to one sample, sequenced in a study of blood T cell repertoires in COVID-19. Measured with immunoSEQ multiplex PCR; TCRdb has only the in-frame clones, and not every one. This sample has about 380,000 clones, with 75% to 90% found just once. The sample comprised peripheral blood. These receptors were collected from a woman aged 18-29 years with acute or convalescent COVID-19.

The chain carries TRBV19 and TRBJ2-1; a possible D gene is TRBD2 (7 bases). V was cut by 6 bases and J by 8 bases, with 14 bases left in between. This CDR3 is 13 amino acids long. Germline values: CDR1 LNHDA, CDR2 SQIVND (reference sequence). The DNA of the CDR3 is TGTGCCAGTAGACGAAGGGAGGGGGATGAGCAGTTCTTC. This sequence encodes CASRRREGDEQFF.

V gene TRBV28 combines with J gene TRBJ2-5; D perhaps matches TRBD1 (6 bases). V shed 3 bases and J shed 5 bases, with 10 bases lying between them. CDR3 length equals 13 residues. Germline V lookup: CDR1 MDHEN, CDR2 SYDVKM. CDR3 sequence reads: CASSFTGPETQYF. The CDR3 coding sequence is TGTGCCAGCAGTTTTACAGGGCCGGAGACCCAGTACTTC.

The chain joins TRBV5-4 to TRBJ1-3; D call uncertain. V was cut by 1 base and J by 9 bases, with 14 bases left in between. Germline CDR1 is SGHNT and CDR2 is YYREEE (reference sequence). The CDR3 consists of 14 residues. CDR3 in amino acids: CASSLPGDRGTIYF. The CDR3 nucleotides are TGTGCCAGCAGCTTGCCCGGGGATCGAGGCACCATATATTTT.

The chain couples TRBV11-2 to TRBJ1-1; tentative D call: TRBD1 (5 bases). V was pared by 5 bases and J by 0 bases, with 13 bases between. The germline V gene has CDR1 SGHAT and CDR2 FQNNGV. CDR3 length: 15 amino acids. CDR3 protein: CASSPLSRVNTEAFF. The DNA of the CDR3 is TGTGCCAGCAGCCCACTTTCCAGGGTGAACACTGAAGCTTTCTTT.

The rearrangement links TRBV5-4 to TRBJ2-1, with 8 bases identical to TRBD2. The junction had 12 bases not matched to a gene; V was cut back by 4 bases and J by 0 bases. The CDR3 sequence is 18 residues long. Germline lookup yields CDR1 SGHNT and CDR2 YYREEE (reference sequence). The CDR3 loop is CASSLPRGGGSSYNEQFF. The CDR3 DNA is TGTGCCAGCAGCCTGCCCCGGGGGGGTGGGAGCTCCTACAATGAGCAGTTCTTC.

V and J are TRBV10-3 and TRBJ1-1; TRBD1 matches at 8 bases. Trimming took 0 bases from V and 7 from J; bases not matched to a gene: 10. This CDR3 is built from 16 residues. Per the germline V gene, CDR1 is ENHRY and CDR2 is SYGVKD. CDR3 sequence: CAISESTGTGAGEAFF. The CDR3 region has the DNA TGTGCCATCAGTGAGTCGACGGGGACAGGTGCCGGTGAAGCTTTCTTT.

The genes are TRBV7-2 and TRBJ1-2; the D is unclear. Germline assignment: CDR1 SGHTA and CDR2 FQGNSA. The CDR3 has 14 amino acids. V gave up 1 base and J gave up 5 bases, with 11 bases separating them. The CDR3 loop is CASSLGAGGYGYTF. The CDR3 DNA sequence: TGTGCCAGCAGCTTAGGAGCGGGAGGGTATGGCTACACCTTC.

The chain uses TRBV9 and TRBJ1-6, with 7 bases matching TRBD1. The CDR3 length is 16 residues. V was clipped by 4 bases and J by 7 bases; unmatched bases: 11. Per the germline V gene, CDR1 is SGDLS and CDR2 is YYNGEE. This CDR3 is CASSPQVGTENSPLHF. The CDR3 DNA reads TGTGCCAGCAGCCCCCAGGTAGGGACAGAAAATTCACCCCTCCACTTT.

V and J are TRBV12-3 or TRBV12-4 and TRBJ2-1, with no clear D. Trimming stripped 5 bases from V and 7 bases from J, with 9 bases between. The length of the CDR3 is 12 residues. The CDR3 DNA reads TGTGCCAGCAGTCCGACAAGGAATGAGCAGTTCTTC. Translation gives CASSPTRNEQFF.

The chain employs TRBV12-5 and TRBJ2-3; 11 bases are shared with TRBD2. Germline values: CDR1 LGHNT, CDR2 FRNRAP. There are 14 residues in the CDR3. The trim removed 6 bases at V and 5 bases at J, leaving 4 bases unmatched. CDR3 loop: CASGAGTSGDTQYF. For the CDR3, the DNA is TGTGCTAGTGGGGCCGGGACTAGCGGAGATACGCAGTATTTT.

This rearrangement joins TRBV3-1 (or the pseudogene TRBV3-2) to TRBJ2-5; D possibly corresponds to TRBD2 (5 bases). V was pared by 1 base and J by 5 bases, with 17 bases between. The CDR3 has 16 residues. Germline CDR1 reads LGHDT; CDR2 reads YNNKEL (reference sequence). CDR3 nucleotides: TGTGCCAGCAGCCAAGCCTCGCGGCGGGTCGAGGAGACCCAGTACTTC. It codes for CASSQASRRVEETQYF.

The J gene is TRBJ2-4, the V gene TRBV12-3 or TRBV12-4; TRBD1 agrees at 7 bases. With 6 bases clipped from V and 6 bases from J, the junction kept 5 bases outside the gene matches. CDR3 size: 13 residues. CDR3 in amino acids: CASSLGQLNIQYF. The DNA for the CDR3 is TGTGCCAGCAGCCTGGGACAGCTAAACATTCAGTACTTC.

The chain uses TRBV6-6 and TRBJ2-3, with 7 bases fitting TRBD1. Germline loops: CDR1 MNHNY, CDR2 SVGAGI (reference sequence). The trim removed 5 bases at V and 2 bases at J, leaving 4 bases unmatched. This CDR3 has 14 residues. CDR3: CASSRDSYTDTQYF. The CDR3 nucleotides read TGTGCCAGCAGTCGGGACAGTTACACAGATACGCAGTATTTT.

The chain employs TRBV25-1 and TRBJ1-6; tentatively, D is TRBD1 (6 bases). With 6 bases removed from V and 9 bases from J, the gap between germline ends came to 15 bases. The CDR3 consists of 14 residues. The germline V gene has CDR1 MGHDK and CDR2 SYGVNS. In DNA, the CDR3 is TGTGCCAGCAGGAGGACAGCCGACGGTTCACCCCTCCACTTT. It yields the protein CASRRTADGSPLHF.

This sequence joins TRBV19 and TRBJ2-2; D ambiguous. Germline V gene lookup returns CDR1 LNHDA and CDR2 SQIVND (reference sequence). This CDR3 is 15 amino acids long. Trimming took off 7 bases at V and 0 bases at J, with 12 bases between the two ends. This CDR3 reads CASTPGFPNTGELFF. The CDR3 DNA sequence: TGTGCCAGTACCCCTGGCTTTCCGAACACCGGGGAGCTGTTTTTT.

The rearrangement joins TRBV27 to TRBJ2-5, with 8 bases matching TRBD1. Germline values: CDR1 MNHEY, CDR2 SMNVEV (reference sequence). The V gene end was trimmed by 5 bases and the J gene end by 5 bases; junction bases not matched to a gene: 10. This CDR3 contains 15 residues. CDR3 DNA: TGTGCCAGCAGTCCAAGGGACAGGAATTTCGAGACCCAGTACTTC. Encoded protein: CASSPRDRNFETQYF.

The V gene is TRBV15, the J gene TRBJ2-7; 7 bases align to TRBD1. J was trimmed by 0 bases and V by 5 bases; bases with no gene match: 4. Germline assignment: CDR1 LNHNV and CDR2 YYDKDF (reference sequence). The CDR3 sequence is 14 residues long. CDR3 residues: CATSLDRSSYEQYF. The CDR3 DNA reads as TGTGCCACCAGCCTGGACAGGAGCTCCTACGAGCAGTACTTC.

The V and J genes are TRBV4-1 and TRBJ2-4; 7 bases agree with TRBD1. With 2 bases clipped from V and 13 bases from J, the junction kept 2 bases outside the gene matches. The CDR3 has 11 amino acids. Per the germline V gene, CDR1 is MGHRA and CDR2 is YSYEKL. CDR3 loop: CASSQTGVQYF. For the CDR3, the DNA is TGCGCCAGCAGCCAAACAGGGGTACAGTACTTC.

This chain connects TRBV6-1 to TRBJ1-4; D is unresolved. Trimming stripped 2 bases from V and 0 bases from J, with 10 bases between. The length of the CDR3 is 16 residues. From germline, CDR1 is MNHNS and CDR2 SASEGT. The CDR3 DNA is TGTGCCAGCAGTGAAACTCGGGGTCCAACTAATGAAAAACTGTTTTTT. As protein: CASSETRGPTNEKLFF.

The V and J genes are TRBV9 and TRBJ1-2, with 7 bases that match TRBD1. Unmatched junction bases numbered 4, after V lost 5 bases and J lost 3 bases. Germline CDR1 and CDR2: SGDLS and YYNGEE. The CDR3 covers 13 residues. CDR3 coding DNA: TGTGCCAGCAGTGAGGGGGCTGACTATGGCTACACCTTC. Protein sequence: CASSEGADYGYTF. Filled out from reference TRBV9 and TRBJ1-2, the complete variable domain reads DSGVTQTPKHLITATGQRVTLRCSPRSGDLSVYWYQQSLDQGLQFLIQYYNGEERAKGNILERFSAQQFPDLHSELNLSSLELGDSALYFCASSEGADYGYTFGSGTRLTVV.

This clone was counted once. The chain links TRBV2 to TRBJ2-6; TRBD1 matches at 7 bases. The trim removed 2 bases at V and 2 bases at J, leaving 3 bases unmatched. The CDR3 consists of 16 residues. The germline V gene has CDR1 SNHLY and CDR2 FYNNEI. CDR3 coding DNA: TGTGCCAGCAGTGAAAGGGGGCAGGCTGGGGCCAACGTCCTGACTTTC. Amino acids: CASSERGQAGANVLTF.

V usage is TRBV6-5 and J usage is TRBJ2-6, with D possibly TRBD2 on 6 matching bases. From germline, CDR1 is MNHEY and CDR2 SVGAGI. The CDR3 loop spans 16 amino acids. V was clipped by 0 bases and J by 2 bases, with 8 bases between them. CDR3: CASSYSAGTGANVLTF. CDR3 sequence (DNA): TGTGCCAGCAGTTACTCGGCGGGGACTGGGGCCAACGTCCTGACTTTC.

The chain uses TRBV10-1 and TRBJ2-1; 7 positions match TRBD1. The CDR3 is 13 residues long. V trimming: 2 bases; J trimming: 5 bases; junction bases outside the gene matches: 0. Germline loops: CDR1 WNHNN, CDR2 SYGVQD (reference sequence). The DNA for the CDR3 is TGCGCCAGCAGTGAGACAGGGGACAATGAGCAGTTCTTC. This translates into CASSETGDNEQFF.

This sequence joins TRBV4-1 and TRBJ1-5; TRBD1 is a possible D gene (6 bases). V lost 0 bases, J lost 2 bases, and 8 bases lay in between. This CDR3 has 15 amino acids. Germline V gene sequence: CDR1 MGHRA, CDR2 YSYEKL. The CDR3 bases are TGCGCCAGCAGCCAAGAGAGGACAGGCAATCAGCCCCAGCATTTT. Protein product: CASSQERTGNQPQHF.

The V call is TRBV5-1, the J call TRBJ2-7; 13 nucleotides agree with TRBD2. This CDR3 has 17 amino acids. Germline V gene lookup returns CDR1 SGHRS and CDR2 YFSETQ. V dropped 3 bases and J dropped 0; count of bases not matched to a gene: 6. CDR3 amino acids: CASSSGTSGISSYEQYF. The CDR3 bases are TGCGCCAGCAGCTCCGGGACTAGCGGGATTAGCTCCTACGAGCAGTACTTC.

The CDR3 spells CASSSQGPDTEAFF. The CDR3 DNA follows: TGTGCCAGCAGCTCACAGGGACCTGACACTGAAGCTTTCTTT. The chain recombines TRBV3-1 (or the pseudogene TRBV3-2) with TRBJ1-1; the D gene is possibly TRBD1 (6 bases). CDR3 length: 14 amino acids. Germline V gene data show CDR1 as LGHDT and CDR2 as YNNKEL (reference sequence). Trimming removed 5 bases at V and 3 bases at J, with 13 bases between.

The rearrangement joins TRBV9 to TRBJ2-5, with D tentatively TRBD1 (5 bases). Germline CDR1 reads SGDLS; CDR2 reads YYNGEE. V gave up 0 bases and J gave up 2 bases, with 11 bases separating them. The CDR3 runs 15 residues. DNA of the CDR3: TGTGCCAGCAGCGTAGATCTGGGGCTTCAAGAGACCCAGTACTTC. It codes for CASSVDLGLQETQYF.

The rearrangement links TRBV28 to TRBJ1-5, with TRBD1 as a possible D gene (6 bases). The germline V gene has CDR1 MDHEN and CDR2 SYDVKM. The CDR3 length is 18 residues. Trimming left V 2 bases short and J 5 bases short, with 22 bases between. CDR3 amino acids: CASSLPGVQGSVDQPQHF. In DNA, the CDR3 is TGTGCCAGCAGTTTACCCGGTGTACAGGGTTCGGTGGATCAGCCCCAGCATTTT.

This clone showed up just once. The DNA is omitted, as the CDR3 cannot be located on it reliably, and the CDR3 follows TCRdb's listing. The rearrangement links TRBV6-6 to TRBJ1-5; the tabulated D call, TRBD1, remains unverified against the DNA. The CDR3 is 16 residues long, ends included. Germline-derived CDR1 and CDR2 are MNHNY and SVGAGI (reference sequence). CDR3: CASSKSLDKSNQPQHF.

In this sample, this clone turned up once. The genes are TRBV7-2 and TRBJ1-5; no clear D gene. CDR3 size: 14 residues. Germline CDR1 is SGHTA and CDR2 is FQGNSA. V was pared by 2 bases and J by 5 bases, with 10 bases between. DNA of the CDR3: TGTGCCAGCAGCTTAAGAGCGGGGTATCAGCCCCAGCATTTT. It is translated as CASSLRAGYQPQHF.

The chain recombines TRBV30 with TRBJ1-1; 7 bases agree with TRBD1. CDR1 and CDR2 (germline): GTSNPN, SVGIG (reference sequence). V gave up 1 base and J gave up 5 bases; unmatched junction bases: 7. The CDR3 spans 14 residues. CDR3 loop: CAWSGQGGWTEAFF. DNA of the CDR3: TGTGCCTGGAGTGGACAGGGAGGTTGGACTGAAGCTTTCTTT.